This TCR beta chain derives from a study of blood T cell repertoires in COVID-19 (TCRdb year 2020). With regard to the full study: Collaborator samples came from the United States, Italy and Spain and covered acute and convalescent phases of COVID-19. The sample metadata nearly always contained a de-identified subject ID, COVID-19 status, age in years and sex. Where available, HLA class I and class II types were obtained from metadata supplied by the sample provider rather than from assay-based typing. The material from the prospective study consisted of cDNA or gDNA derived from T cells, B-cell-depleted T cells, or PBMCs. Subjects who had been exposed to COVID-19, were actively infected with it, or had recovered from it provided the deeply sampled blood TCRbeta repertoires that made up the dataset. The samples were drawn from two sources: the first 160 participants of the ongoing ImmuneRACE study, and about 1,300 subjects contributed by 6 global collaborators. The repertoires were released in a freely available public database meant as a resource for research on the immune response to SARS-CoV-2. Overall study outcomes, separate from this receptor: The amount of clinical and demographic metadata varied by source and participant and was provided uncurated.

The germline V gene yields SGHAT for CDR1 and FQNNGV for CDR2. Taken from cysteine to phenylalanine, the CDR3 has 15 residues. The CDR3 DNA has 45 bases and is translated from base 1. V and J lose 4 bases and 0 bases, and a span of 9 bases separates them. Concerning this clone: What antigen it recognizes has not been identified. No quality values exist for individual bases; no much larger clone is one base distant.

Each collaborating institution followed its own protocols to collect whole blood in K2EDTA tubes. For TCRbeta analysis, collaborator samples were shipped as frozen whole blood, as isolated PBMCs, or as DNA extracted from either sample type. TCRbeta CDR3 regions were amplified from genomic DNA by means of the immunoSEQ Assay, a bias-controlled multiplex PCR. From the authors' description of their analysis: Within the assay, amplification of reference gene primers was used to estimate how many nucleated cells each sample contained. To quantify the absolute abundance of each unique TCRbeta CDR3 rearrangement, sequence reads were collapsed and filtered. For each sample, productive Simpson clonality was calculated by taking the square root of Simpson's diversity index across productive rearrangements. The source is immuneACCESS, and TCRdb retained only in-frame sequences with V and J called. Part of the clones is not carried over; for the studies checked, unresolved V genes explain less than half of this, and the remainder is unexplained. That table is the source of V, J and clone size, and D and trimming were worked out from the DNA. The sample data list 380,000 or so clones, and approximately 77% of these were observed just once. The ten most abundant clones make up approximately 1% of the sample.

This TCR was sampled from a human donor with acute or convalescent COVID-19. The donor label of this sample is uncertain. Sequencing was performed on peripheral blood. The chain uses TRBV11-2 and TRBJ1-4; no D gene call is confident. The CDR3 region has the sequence CASSSHRATNEKLFF. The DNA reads TGTGCCAGCAGCTCCCACAGAGCAACTAATGAAAAACTGTTTTTT.